This TCR beta chain was sequenced for a study of CD8 T cells in Susac syndrome. The individuals used as controls were healthy donors who had been matched for both age and sex. With V trimmed by 3 bases and J by 1 base, 3 bases remained unmatched. Per the germline V gene, CDR1 is MNHNS and CDR2 is SASEGT. This CDR3 has 15 amino acids. The authors reverse transcribed roughly 0.5 to 1 ug RNA with random hexamers. An immunoSEQ multiplex PCR generated amplified TCR beta CDR3 products spanning 54 Vbeta and 13 Jbeta. TCRdb passed the immunoSEQ multiplex PCR reads through MiXCR, listing each CDR3 protein once. In the table there are 150,000 to 200,000 distinct CDR3 sequences, about 93% of which are singletons.

The chain links TRBV6-1 to TRBJ1-5, with 7 nucleotides matching TRBD1. The sample consisted of CD4+ T cells from PBMCs. The receptor was isolated from a human donor in good health. CDR3 DNA: TGTGCCAGCAGTGAGTTAGGGGGCAGCAATCAGCCCCAGCATTTT. Its protein is CASSELGGSNQPQHF.